A single sample gave rise to the 4 T cell receptor beta chains below, sequenced in a study of beta chain features in type 1 diabetes. The authors reverse transcribed all of the isolated RNA, so sequencing captured expressed TCRB transcripts. Using immunoSEQ multiplex PCR, the repertoire was profiled, and TCRdb retains in-frame clones only, with some absent. The sample lists under 300,000 clones, about 26% occurring once. Material: central memory CD4+ T cells from blood. The origin of the receptors is a young man in good health.

This chain joins TRBV5-1 and TRBJ2-2; D unclear. Germline V lookup: CDR1 SGHRS, CDR2 YFSETQ. The CDR3 runs to 15 residues. Trimming removed 0 bases from V and 1 base from J, with 7 bases in between. The CDR3 DNA sequence: TGCGCCAGCAGCTTGGATACGAGGAACACCGGGGAGCTGTTTTTT. This encodes CASSLDTRNTGELFF.

This clone was picked up a small number of times. The chain joins TRBV2 to TRBJ2-7, with 12 bases that match TRBD2. CDR3 length equals 13 residues. Trimming took 11 bases from V and 4 from J; bases not matched to a gene: 6. Looked up from germline, CDR1 is SNHLY and CDR2 is FYNNEI. The CDR3 reads CAFRTSGKYEQYF. The DNA for the CDR3 is TGTGCCTTCCGGACTAGCGGGAAGTACGAGCAGTACTTC.

This clone was seen only a few times. V gene TRBV13 combines with J gene TRBJ1-1; D is possibly TRBD1 (6 bases). The V end was cut by 1 base, the J end by 1 base, with 13 bases between. CDR1 is PRHDT, CDR2 FYEKMQ, per germline (reference sequence). This CDR3 has 16 residues. CDR3 loop: CASSLVGAGRNTEAFF. CDR3 in DNA: TGTGCCAGCAGCTTAGTGGGGGCCGGTAGGAACACTGAAGCTTTCTTT.

This clone came up a few times. The chain couples TRBV5-6 to TRBJ1-3; TRBD1 matches at 8 bases. The CDR3 loop spans 17 amino acids. V lost 4 bases, J lost 4 bases, and 13 bases stayed unmatched. The germline CDR1 and CDR2 sequences are SGHDT and YYEEEE. The CDR3 DNA sequence: TGTGCCAGCAGCCCGATAGACCGACAGGGGACAGGAAACACCATATATTTT. It codes for CASSPIDRQGTGNTIYF.